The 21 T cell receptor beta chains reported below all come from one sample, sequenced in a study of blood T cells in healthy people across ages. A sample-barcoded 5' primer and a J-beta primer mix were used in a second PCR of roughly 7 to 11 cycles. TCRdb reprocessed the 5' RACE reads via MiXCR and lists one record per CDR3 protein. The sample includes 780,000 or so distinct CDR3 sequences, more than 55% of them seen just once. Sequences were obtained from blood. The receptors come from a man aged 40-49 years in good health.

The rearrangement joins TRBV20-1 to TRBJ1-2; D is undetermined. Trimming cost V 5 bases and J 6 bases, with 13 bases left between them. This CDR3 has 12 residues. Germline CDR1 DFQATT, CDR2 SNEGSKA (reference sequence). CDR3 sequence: CSAGNNIDGYTF. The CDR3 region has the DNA TGCAGTGCTGGAAATAACATAGATGGCTACACCTTC.

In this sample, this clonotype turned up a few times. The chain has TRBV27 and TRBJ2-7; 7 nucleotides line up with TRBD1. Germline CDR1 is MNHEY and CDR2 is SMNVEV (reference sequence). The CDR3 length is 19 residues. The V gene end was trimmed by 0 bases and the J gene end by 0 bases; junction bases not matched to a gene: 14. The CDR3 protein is CASSLSYLRGRGSSYEQYF. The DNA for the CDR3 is TGTGCCAGCAGTTTATCGTATCTCAGGGGCAGGGGGAGCTCCTACGAGCAGTACTTC.

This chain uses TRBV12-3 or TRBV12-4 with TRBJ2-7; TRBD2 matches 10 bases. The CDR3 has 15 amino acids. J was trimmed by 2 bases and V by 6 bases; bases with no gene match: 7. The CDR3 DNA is TGTGCCAGCAGCCCGGGACTAGCGCAGGCCTACGAGCAGTACTTC. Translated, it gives CASSPGLAQAYEQYF.

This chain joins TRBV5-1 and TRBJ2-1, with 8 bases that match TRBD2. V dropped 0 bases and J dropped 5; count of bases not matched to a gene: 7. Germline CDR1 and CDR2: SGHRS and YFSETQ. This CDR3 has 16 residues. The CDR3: CASSLEVRGEDNEQFF. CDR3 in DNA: TGCGCCAGCAGCTTGGAGGTGCGGGGGGAAGACAATGAGCAGTTCTTC.

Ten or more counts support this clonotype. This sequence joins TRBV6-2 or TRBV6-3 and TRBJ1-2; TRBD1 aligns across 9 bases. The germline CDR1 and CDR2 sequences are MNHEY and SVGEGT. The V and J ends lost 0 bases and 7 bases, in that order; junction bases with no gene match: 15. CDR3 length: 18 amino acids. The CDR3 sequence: CASSYSPDRGLQFGGYTF. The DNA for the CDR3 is TGTGCCAGCAGTTACTCCCCGGACAGGGGACTTCAATTCGGTGGCTACACCTTC.

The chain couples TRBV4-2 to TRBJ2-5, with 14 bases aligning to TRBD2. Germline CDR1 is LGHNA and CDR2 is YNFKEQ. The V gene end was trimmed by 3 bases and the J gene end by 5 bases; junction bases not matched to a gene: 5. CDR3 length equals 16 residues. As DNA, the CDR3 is TGTGCCAGCAGCCACGGACTAGCGGGAGGTCTTGAGACCCAGTACTTC. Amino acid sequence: CASSHGLAGGLETQYF.

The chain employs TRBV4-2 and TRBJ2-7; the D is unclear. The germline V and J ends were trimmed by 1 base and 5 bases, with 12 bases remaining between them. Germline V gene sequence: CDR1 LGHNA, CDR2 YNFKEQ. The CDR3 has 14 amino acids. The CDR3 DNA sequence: TGTGCCAGCAGCCAAGTCGTTGGATCGGACGAGCAGTACTTC. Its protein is CASSQVVGSDEQYF.

The CDR3 DNA reads TGTGCCAGCAGCGTCGGGGTGGGAGACCTCACCGGGGAGCTGTTTTTT. Translating gives CASSVGVGDLTGELFF. This sequence joins TRBV9 and TRBJ2-2, with D possibly TRBD2 on 5 matching bases. V was pared by 2 bases and J by 4 bases, with 15 bases between. Germline V gives CDR1 SGDLS, CDR2 YYNGEE. The CDR3 consists of 16 residues. The full variable domain, completed using reference TRBV9 and TRBJ2-2, is DSGVTQTPKHLITATGQRVTLRCSPRSGDLSVYWYQQSLDQGLQFLIQYYNGEERAKGNILERFSAQQFPDLHSELNLSSLELGDSALYFCASSVGVGDLTGELFFGEGSRLTVL.

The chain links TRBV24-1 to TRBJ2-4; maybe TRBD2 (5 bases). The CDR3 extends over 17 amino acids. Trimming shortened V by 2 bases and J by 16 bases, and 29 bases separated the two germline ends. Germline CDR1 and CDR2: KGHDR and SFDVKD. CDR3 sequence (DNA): TGTGCCACCAGTGATTCCCGCTCGGGGAGTTGGTATTTCGAGCATTACTTC. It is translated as CATSDSRSGSWYFEHYF.

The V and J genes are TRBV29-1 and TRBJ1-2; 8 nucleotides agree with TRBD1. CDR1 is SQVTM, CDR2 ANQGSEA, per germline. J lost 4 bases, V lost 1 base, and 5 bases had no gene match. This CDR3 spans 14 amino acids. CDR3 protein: CSVEAGGTLYGYTF. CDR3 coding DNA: TGCAGCGTTGAAGCAGGGGGCACCCTCTATGGCTACACCTTC.

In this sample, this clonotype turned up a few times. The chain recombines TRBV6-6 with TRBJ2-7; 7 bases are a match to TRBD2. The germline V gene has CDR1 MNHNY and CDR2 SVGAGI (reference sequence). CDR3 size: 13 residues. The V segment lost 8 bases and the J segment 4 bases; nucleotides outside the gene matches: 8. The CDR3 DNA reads TGTGCCAGCGCGCCCGGGGGAGGGTACGAGCAGTACTTC. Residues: CASAPGGGYEQYF.

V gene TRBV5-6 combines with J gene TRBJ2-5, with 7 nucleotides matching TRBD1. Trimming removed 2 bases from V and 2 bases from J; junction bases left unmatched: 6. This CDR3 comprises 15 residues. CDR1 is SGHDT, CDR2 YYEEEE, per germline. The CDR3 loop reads CASSFTGVQQETQYF. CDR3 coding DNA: TGTGCCAGCAGCTTTACAGGGGTTCAACAAGAGACCCAGTACTTC.

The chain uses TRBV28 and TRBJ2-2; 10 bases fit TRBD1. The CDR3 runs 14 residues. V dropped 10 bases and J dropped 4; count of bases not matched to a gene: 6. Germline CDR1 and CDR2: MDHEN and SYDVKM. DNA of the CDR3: TGTGCCACTACGGACAGGGGGAGCACCGGGGAGCTGTTTTTT. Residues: CATTDRGSTGELFF.

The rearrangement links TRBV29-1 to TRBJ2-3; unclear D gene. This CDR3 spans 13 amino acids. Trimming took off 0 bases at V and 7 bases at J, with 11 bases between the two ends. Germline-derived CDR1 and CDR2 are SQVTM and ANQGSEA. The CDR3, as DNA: TGCAGCGTTGAAGAGGGCCAGCCATATACGCAGTATTTT. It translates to CSVEEGQPYTQYF.

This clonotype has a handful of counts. The CDR3 DNA reads TGTGCCATCAGTGGGGGACTAGCGGGAGTAGGAAATGAGCAGTTCTTC. Translated, it gives CAISGGLAGVGNEQFF. The rearrangement uses TRBV10-3 and TRBJ2-1; TRBD2 matches 14 bases. With 4 bases clipped from V and 7 bases from J, the junction kept 6 bases outside the gene matches. The CDR3 is made up of 16 amino acids. Germline CDR1 and CDR2: ENHRY and SYGVKD.

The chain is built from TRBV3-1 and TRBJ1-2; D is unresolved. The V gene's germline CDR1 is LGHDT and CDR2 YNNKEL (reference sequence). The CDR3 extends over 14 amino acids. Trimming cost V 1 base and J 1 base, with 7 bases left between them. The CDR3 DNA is TGTGCCAGCAGCCAAGGACACAGTAACTATGGCTACACCTTC. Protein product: CASSQGHSNYGYTF.

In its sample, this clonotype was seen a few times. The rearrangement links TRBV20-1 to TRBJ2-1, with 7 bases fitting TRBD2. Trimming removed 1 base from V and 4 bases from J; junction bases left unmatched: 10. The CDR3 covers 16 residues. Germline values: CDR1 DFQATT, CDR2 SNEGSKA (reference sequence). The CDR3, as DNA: TGCAGTGCTAGAGGCCCCGGGGGGATGATATACAATGAGCAGTTCTTC. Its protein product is CSARGPGGMIYNEQFF.

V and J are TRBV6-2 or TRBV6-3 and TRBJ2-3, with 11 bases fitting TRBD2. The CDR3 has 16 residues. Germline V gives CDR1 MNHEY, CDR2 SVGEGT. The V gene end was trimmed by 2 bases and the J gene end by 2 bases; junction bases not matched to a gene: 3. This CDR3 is CASSYGLAGNTDTQYF. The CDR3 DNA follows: TGTGCCAGCAGTTACGGACTAGCGGGTAACACAGATACGCAGTATTTT.

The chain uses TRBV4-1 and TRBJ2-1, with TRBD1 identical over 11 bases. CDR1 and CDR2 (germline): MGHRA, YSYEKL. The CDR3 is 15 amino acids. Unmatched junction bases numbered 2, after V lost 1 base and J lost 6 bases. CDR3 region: CASSQAGTGGNEQFF. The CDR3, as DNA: TGCGCCAGCAGCCAAGCCGGGACAGGGGGCAATGAGCAGTTCTTC.

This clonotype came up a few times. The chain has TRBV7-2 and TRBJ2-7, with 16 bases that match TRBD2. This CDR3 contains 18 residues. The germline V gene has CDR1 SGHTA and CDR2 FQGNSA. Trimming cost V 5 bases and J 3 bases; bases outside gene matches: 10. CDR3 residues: CASSQGLAGGGVNYEQYF. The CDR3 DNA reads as TGTGCCAGCAGCCAGGGACTAGCGGGAGGGGGAGTAAACTACGAGCAGTACTTC.

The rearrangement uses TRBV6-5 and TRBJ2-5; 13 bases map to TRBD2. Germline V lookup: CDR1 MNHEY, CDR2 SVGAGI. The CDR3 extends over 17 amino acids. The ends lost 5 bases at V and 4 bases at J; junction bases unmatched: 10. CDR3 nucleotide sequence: TGTGCCAGCAGTACTAATCTACTAGCGGGAGGGCCAGAGACCCAGTACTTC. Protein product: CASSTNLLAGGPETQYF.